A single TCR beta chain is shown here with its context. Its antigen is as yet unknown. V was clipped by 0 bases and J by 5 bases, with 10 bases between them. The CDR3 contains 14 residues. Germline values: CDR1 MNHEY, CDR2 SMNVEV (reference sequence). In the PCR, 60 Vbeta and 13 Jbeta primers were used. Here immunoSEQ multiplex PCR was the method, and the copy in TCRdb shows in-frame clones only, minus some. The sample lists around 97,000 clones, around a tenth occurring once. The entry originates in a study of cytomegalovirus exposure and HLA in healthy donors. General study results and limits: There were several of the most significant clusters that appeared linked to common viral pathogens in a later analysis. Associated with cytomegalovirus, according to the listing, were 150 to 200 TCR beta chains. Because they were indistinguishable, some V segments, including TRBV6-2 and TRBV6-3, were excluded. Analyzed later, most CMV-associated TCR beta chains appeared HLA-restricted.

This receptor was taken from a man aged 45 to 65 in good health and CMV-seropositive. This chain uses TRBV27 with TRBJ2-5; a possible D gene is TRBD1 (5 bases). Sequenced material: PBMCs. The CDR3 region is CASSLSGARETQYF. The CDR3 nucleotides are TGTGCCAGCAGTTTATCAGGGGCTCGGGAGACCCAGTACTTC.